The clone carrying this T cell receptor (beta chain) showed up just a few times. Its target is not known. These data come from a study of CD8+ T cells in alopecia areata. Study-level findings and limits: Patients showed less clear TCR sequence sharing than mice, possibly partly because of HLA diversity.

The researchers isolated CD4+ and CD8+ T cells from PBMCs by sorting. Extraction and reverse transcription of RNA yielded cDNA as the sequencing template. TCRdb keeps only in-frame clones here, not all; method: immunoSEQ multiplex PCR. This sample has hundreds of thousands of clones, with roughly two thirds found just once. Trimming stripped 5 bases from V and 3 bases from J, with 10 bases between. The CDR3 spans 12 residues. Germline V gives CDR1 SQVTM, CDR2 ANQGSEA. The sequence was obtained from a human donor with alopecia areata. Sequencing used CD4+ T cells sorted from blood, obtained at week 0. The V gene is TRBV29-1, the J gene TRBJ1-1, with D unclear. Here the CDR3 DNA reads TGCAGCGTTCTAGGTTCGGACACTGAAGCTTTCTTT. Amino acids: CSVLGSDTEAFF.